This T cell receptor (beta chain) was observed in a study of cytomegalovirus exposure and HLA in healthy donors. Primers for the PCR totalled 60 Vbeta and 13 Jbeta. Assay: immunoSEQ multiplex PCR; the TCRdb copy retains only in-frame clones and omits some. The sample consists of about 180,000 clones, around four fifths of them appearing once. CDR3 size: 16 residues. V gave up 0 bases and J gave up 0 bases, with 12 bases separating them. Germline CDR1 reads MNHEY; CDR2 reads SMNVEV (reference sequence). The TCR was taken from a man aged 18 to 29 in good health and CMV-seronegative. Input material: PBMCs. The rearrangement uses TRBV27 and TRBJ2-7; perhaps TRBD2 as D (6 bases). The CDR3 spells CASSLSPSVSSYEQYF. The CDR3 nucleotides read TGTGCCAGCAGTTTATCTCCTAGCGTGAGCTCCTACGAGCAGTACTTC.